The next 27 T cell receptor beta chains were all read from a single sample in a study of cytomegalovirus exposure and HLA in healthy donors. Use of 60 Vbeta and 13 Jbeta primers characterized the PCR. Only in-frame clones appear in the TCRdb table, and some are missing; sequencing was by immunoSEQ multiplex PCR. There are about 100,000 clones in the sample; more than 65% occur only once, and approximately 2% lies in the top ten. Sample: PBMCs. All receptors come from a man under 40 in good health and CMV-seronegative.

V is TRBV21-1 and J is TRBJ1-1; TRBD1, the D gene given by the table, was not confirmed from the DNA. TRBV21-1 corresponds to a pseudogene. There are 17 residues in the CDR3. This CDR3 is CASSKWVKQGERTEAFF. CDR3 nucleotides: TGTGCCAGCAGCAAATGGGTTAAACAGGGCGAGAGGACTGAAGCTTTCTTT.

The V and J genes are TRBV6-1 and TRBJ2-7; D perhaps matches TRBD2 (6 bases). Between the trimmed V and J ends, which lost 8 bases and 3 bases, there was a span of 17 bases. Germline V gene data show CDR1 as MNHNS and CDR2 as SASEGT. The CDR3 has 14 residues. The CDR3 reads CASGSFGGLYEQYF. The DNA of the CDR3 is TGTGCCAGCGGGTCGTTTGGGGGACTCTACGAGCAGTACTTC.

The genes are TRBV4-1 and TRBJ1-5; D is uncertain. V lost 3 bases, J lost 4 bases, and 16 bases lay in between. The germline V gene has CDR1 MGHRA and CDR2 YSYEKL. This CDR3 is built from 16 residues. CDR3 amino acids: CASSHPGRGGNQPQHF. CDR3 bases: TGCGCCAGCAGCCACCCTGGGCGGGGAGGGAATCAGCCCCAGCATTTT.

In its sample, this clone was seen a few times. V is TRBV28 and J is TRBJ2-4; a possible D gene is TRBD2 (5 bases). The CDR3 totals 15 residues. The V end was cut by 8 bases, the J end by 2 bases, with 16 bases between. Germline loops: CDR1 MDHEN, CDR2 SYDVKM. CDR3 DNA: TGTGCCAGCTCTACCATGACCGGGACCAAAAACATTCAGTACTTC. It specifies CASSTMTGTKNIQYF.

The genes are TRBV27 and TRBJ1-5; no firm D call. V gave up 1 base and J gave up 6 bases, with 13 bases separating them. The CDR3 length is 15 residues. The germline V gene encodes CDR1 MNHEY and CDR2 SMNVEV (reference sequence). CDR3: CASSLFTGFGQPQHF. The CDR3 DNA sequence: TGTGCCAGCAGTTTATTCACGGGTTTCGGTCAGCCCCAGCATTTT.

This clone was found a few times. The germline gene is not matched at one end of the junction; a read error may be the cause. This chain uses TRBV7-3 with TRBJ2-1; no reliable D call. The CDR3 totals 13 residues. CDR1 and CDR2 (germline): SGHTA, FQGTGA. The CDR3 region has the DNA TGTGCCAGCAGCTTAAACTCCGACAATGAGCAGTTCTTC. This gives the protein CASSLNSDNEQFF.

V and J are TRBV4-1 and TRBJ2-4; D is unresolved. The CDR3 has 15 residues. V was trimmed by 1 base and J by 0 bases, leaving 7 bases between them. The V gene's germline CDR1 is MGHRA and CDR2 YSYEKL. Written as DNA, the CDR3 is TGCGCCAGCAGCCAAGGTTCGGGAGCCAAAAACATTCAGTACTTC. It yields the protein CASSQGSGAKNIQYF.

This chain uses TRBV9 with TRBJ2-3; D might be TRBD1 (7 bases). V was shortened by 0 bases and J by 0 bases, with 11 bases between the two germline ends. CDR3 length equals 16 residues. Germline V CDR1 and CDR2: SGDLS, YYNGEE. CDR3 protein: CASSVEGAGSTDTQYF. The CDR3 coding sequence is TGTGCCAGCAGCGTAGAGGGGGCGGGGAGCACAGATACGCAGTATTTT.

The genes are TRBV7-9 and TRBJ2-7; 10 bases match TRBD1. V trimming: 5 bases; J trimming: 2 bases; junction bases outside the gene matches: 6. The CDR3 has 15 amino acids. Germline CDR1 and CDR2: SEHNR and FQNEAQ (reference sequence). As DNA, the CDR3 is TGTGCCAGCAGCCATAGCGGGACAGGGGCCTACGAGCAGTACTTC. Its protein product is CASSHSGTGAYEQYF.

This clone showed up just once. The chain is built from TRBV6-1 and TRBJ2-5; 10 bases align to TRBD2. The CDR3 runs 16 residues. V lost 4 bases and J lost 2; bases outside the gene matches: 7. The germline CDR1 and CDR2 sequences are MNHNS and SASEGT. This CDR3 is CASSVGAGGVQETQYF. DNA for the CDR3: TGTGCCAGCAGTGTAGGAGCGGGGGGGGTTCAAGAGACCCAGTACTTC.

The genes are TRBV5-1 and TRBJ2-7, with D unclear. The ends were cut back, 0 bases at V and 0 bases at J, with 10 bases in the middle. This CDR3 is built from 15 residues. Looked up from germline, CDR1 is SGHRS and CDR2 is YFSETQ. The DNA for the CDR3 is TGCGCCAGCAGCTTGGGACCGCTAGTCTCCTACGAGCAGTACTTC. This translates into CASSLGPLVSYEQYF.

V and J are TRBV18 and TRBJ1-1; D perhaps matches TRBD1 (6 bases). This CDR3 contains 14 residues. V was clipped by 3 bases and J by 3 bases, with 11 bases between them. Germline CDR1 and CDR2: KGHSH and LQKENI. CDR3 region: CASSPGARDTEAFF. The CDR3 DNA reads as TGTGCCAGCTCACCGGGGGCCAGGGACACTGAAGCTTTCTTT.

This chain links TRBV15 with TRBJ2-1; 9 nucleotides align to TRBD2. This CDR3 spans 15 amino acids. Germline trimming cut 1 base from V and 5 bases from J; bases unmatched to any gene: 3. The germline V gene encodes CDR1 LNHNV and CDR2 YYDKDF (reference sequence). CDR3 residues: CATSRAAGGHNEQFF. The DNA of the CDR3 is TGTGCCACCAGCAGAGCAGCGGGGGGACACAATGAGCAGTTCTTC.

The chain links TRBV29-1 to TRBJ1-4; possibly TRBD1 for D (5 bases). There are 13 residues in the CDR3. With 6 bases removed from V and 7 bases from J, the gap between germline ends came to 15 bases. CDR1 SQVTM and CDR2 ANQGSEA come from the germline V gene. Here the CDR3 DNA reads TGCAGCGTACCGGCCGGGGGTCCTGAAAAACTGTTTTTT. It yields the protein CSVPAGGPEKLFF.

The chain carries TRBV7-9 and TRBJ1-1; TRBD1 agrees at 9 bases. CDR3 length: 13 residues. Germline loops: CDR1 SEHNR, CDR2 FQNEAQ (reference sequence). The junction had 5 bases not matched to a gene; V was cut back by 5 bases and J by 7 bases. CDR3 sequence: CASSRTGGGEAFF. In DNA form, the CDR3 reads TGTGCCAGCAGCCGTACAGGGGGCGGTGAAGCTTTCTTT.

The CDR3 DNA sequence: TGTGCCAGCAGCAAACTTGGGGACGGGGGGGAGAACACCGGGGAGCTGTTTTTT. Its protein is CASSKLGDGGENTGELFF. The rearrangement uses TRBV5-6 and TRBJ2-2; TRBD2 matches 8 bases. Per the germline V gene, CDR1 is SGHDT and CDR2 is YYEEEE. The CDR3 runs to 18 residues. Unmatched junction bases numbered 12, after V lost 4 bases and J lost 1 base.

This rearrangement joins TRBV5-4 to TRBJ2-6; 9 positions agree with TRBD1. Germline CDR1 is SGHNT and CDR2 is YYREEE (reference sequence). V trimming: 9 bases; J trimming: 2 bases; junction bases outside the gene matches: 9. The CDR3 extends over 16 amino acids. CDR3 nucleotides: TGTGCCATGAGACAGGGGGGACCTACTGGGGCCAACGTCCTGACTTTC. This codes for CAMRQGGPTGANVLTF.

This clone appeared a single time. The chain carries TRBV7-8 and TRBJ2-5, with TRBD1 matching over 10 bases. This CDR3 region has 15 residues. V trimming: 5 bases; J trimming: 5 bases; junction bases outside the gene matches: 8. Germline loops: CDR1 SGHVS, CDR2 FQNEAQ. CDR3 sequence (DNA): TGTGCCAGCAGCAATATCGACAGGGGGCAGGAGACCCAGTACTTC. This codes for CASSNIDRGQETQYF. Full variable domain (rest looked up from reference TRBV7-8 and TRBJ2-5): GAGVSQSPRYKVAKRGQDVALRCDPISGHVSLFWYQQALGQGPEFLTYFQNEAQLDKSGLPSDRFFAERPEGSVSTLKIQRTQQEDSAVYLCASSNIDRGQETQYFGPGTRLLVL.

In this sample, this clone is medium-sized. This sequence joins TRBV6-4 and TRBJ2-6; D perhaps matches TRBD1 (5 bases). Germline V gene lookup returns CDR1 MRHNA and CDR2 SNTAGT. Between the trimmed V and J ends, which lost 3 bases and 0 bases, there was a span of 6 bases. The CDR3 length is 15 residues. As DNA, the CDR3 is TGTGCCAGCAGTGAAGACAGCTCTGGGGCCAACGTCCTGACTTTC. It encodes CASSEDSSGANVLTF.

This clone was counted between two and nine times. The chain's CDR3 is CASSTGRGNTEAFF. Here the CDR3 DNA reads TGTGCCAGTAGTACAGGGAGGGGGAACACTGAAGCTTTCTTT. This sequence joins TRBV19 and TRBJ1-1; the D gene is possibly TRBD1 (5 bases). V was pared by 4 bases and J by 1 base, with 10 bases between. The germline V gene has CDR1 LNHDA and CDR2 SQIVND (reference sequence). The CDR3 covers 14 residues.

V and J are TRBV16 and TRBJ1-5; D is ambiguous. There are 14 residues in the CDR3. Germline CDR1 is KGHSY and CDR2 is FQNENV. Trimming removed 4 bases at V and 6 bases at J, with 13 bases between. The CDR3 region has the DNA TGTGCCAGCAGCCGAAGCGGTGAATTTCAGCCCCAGCATTTT. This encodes CASSRSGEFQPQHF.

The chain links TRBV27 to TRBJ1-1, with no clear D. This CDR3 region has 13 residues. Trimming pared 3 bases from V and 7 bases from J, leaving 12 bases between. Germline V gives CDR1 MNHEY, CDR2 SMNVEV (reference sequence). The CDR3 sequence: CASSFRQALEAFF. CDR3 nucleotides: TGTGCCAGCAGTTTTCGGCAGGCCCTTGAAGCTTTCTTT.

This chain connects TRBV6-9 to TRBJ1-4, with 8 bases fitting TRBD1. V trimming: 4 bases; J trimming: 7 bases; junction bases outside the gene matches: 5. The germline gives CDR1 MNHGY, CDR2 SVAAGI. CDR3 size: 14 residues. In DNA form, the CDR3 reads TGTGCCAGCAGTTCCCGACAGGGGAGTGAAAAACTGTTTTTT. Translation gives CASSSRQGSEKLFF.

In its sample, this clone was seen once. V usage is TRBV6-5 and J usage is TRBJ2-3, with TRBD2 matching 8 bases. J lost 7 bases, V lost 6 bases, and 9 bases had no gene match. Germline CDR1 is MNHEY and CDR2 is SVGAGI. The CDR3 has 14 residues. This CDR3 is CASSSREGKHTQYF. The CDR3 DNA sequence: TGTGCCAGCAGCTCCCGGGAGGGGAAGCATACGCAGTATTTT.

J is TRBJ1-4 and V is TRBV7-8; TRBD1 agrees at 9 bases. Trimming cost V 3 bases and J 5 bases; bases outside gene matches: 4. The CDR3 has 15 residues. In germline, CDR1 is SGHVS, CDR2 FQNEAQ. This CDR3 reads CASSLTGGQNEKLFF. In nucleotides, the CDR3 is TGTGCCAGCAGCTTGACAGGGGGTCAGAATGAAAAACTGTTTTTT.

The CDR3 region is CASNRQGGEPQHF. In DNA, the CDR3 is TGTGCCAGCAACCGACAGGGTGGTGAGCCCCAGCATTTT. V is TRBV6-1 and J is TRBJ1-5; 7 nucleotides align to TRBD1. V trimming: 7 bases; J trimming: 8 bases; junction bases outside the gene matches: 8. This CDR3 has 13 residues. Germline-derived CDR1 and CDR2 are MNHNS and SASEGT.

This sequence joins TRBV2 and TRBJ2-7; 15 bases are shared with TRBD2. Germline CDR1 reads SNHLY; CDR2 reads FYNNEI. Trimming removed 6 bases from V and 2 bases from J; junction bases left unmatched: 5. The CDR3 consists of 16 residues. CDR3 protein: CASSGTSGGRAYEQYF. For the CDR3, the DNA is TGTGCCAGCAGCGGGACTAGCGGGGGGCGGGCCTACGAGCAGTACTTC.